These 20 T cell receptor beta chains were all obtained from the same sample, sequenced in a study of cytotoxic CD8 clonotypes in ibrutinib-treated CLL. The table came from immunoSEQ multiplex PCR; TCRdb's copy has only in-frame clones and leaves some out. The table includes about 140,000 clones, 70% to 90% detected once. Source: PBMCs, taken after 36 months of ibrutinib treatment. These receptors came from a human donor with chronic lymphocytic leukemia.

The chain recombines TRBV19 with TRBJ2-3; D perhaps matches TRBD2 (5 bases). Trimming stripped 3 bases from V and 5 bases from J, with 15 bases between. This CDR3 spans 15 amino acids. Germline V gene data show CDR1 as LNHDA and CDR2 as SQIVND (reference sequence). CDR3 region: CASSMRVPAGDTQYF. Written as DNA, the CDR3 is TGTGCCAGTAGTATGCGGGTCCCCGCCGGAGATACGCAGTATTTT.

The CDR3 sequence: CASSRLSAFNEKLFF. CDR3 in DNA: TGTGCCAGCAGCCGCCTTTCAGCCTTTAATGAAAAACTGTTTTTT. The gene calls are TRBV6-5 and TRBJ1-4; no clear D. The CDR3 has 15 amino acids. Germline V gene lookup returns CDR1 MNHEY and CDR2 SVGAGI. V lost 6 bases and J 4 bases, leaving 15 bases between the germline ends.

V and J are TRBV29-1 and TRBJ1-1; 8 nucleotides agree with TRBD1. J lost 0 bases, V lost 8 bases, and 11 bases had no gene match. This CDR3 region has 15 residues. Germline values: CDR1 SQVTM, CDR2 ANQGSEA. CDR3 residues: CSSRAGGIVNTEAFF. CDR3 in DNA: TGCAGCTCTCGGGCAGGGGGCATCGTGAACACTGAAGCTTTCTTT. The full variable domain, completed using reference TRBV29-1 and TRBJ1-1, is SAVISQKPSRDICQRGTSLTIQCQVDSQVTMMFWYRQQPGQSLTLIATANQGSEATYESGFVIDKFPISRPNLTFSTLTVSNMSPEDSSIYLCSSRAGGIVNTEAFFGQGTRLTVV.

The CDR3 DNA sequence: TGTGCTAGTGCCTCAGGGGAAAGGACGCAGTATTTT. Translated, it gives CASASGERTQYF. This chain joins TRBV12-5 and TRBJ2-3; weak D call: TRBD1 (6 bases). The CDR3 is 12 amino acids. CDR1 is LGHNT and CDR2 is FRNRAP in the germline V gene. Between the trimmed V and J ends, which lost 7 bases and 9 bases, there was a span of 14 bases.

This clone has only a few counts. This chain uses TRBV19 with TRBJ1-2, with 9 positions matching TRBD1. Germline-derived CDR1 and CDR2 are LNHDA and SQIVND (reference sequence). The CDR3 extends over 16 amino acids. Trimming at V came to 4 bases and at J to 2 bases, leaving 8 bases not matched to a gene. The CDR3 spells CASSKAPTGGNYGYTF. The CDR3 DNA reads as TGTGCCAGTAGTAAAGCCCCGACAGGGGGGAACTATGGCTACACCTTC.

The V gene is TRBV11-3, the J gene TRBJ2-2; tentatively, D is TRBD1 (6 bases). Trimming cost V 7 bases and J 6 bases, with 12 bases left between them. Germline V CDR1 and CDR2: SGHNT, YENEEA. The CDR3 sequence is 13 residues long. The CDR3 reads CASKDSKAGELFF. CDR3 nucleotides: TGTGCCAGCAAGGACAGCAAAGCCGGGGAGCTGTTTTTT.

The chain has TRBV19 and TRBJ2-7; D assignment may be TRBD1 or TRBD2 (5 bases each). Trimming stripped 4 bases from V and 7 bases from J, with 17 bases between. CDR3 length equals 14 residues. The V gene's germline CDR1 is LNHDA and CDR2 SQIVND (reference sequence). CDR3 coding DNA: TGTGCCAGTAGTAACCGGGACCAATCGATGGAGCAGTACTTC. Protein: CASSNRDQSMEQYF.

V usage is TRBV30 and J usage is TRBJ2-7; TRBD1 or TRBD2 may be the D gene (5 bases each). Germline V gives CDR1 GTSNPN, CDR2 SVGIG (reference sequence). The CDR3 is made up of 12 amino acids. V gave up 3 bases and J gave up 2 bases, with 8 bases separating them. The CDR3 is CAWRGDAYEQYF. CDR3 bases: TGTGCCTGGAGAGGGGACGCCTACGAGCAGTACTTC.

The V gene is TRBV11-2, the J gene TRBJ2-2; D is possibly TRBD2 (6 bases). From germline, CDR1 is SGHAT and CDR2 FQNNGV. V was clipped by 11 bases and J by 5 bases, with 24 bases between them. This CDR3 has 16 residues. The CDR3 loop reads CAAEPYGGEGTGELFF. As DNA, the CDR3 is TGTGCCGCGGAGCCTTACGGGGGAGAGGGTACCGGGGAGCTGTTTTTT.

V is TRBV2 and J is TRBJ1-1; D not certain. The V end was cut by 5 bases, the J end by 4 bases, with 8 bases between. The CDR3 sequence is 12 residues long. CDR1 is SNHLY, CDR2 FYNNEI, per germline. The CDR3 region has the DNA TGTGCCAGCAGTTATGCGGGCACTGAAGCTTTCTTT. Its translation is CASSYAGTEAFF.

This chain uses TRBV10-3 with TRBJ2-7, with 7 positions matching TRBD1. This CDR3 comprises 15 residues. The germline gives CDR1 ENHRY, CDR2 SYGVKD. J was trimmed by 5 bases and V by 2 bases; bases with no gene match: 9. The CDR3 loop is CAISEPPADRDEQYF. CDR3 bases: TGTGCCATCAGTGAGCCCCCCGCCGACAGGGACGAGCAGTACTTC.

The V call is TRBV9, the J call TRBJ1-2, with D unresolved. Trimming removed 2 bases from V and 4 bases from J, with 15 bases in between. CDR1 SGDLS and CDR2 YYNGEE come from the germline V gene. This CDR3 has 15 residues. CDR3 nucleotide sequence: TGTGCCAGCAGCGTGTACAAGGCCGGACTCTATGGCTACACCTTC. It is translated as CASSVYKAGLYGYTF.

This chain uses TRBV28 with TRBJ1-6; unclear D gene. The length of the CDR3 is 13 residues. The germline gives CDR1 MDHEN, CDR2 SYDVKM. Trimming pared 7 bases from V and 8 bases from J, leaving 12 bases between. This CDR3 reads CASKTRPDSPLHF. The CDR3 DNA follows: TGTGCCAGCAAAACACGGCCGGATTCACCCCTCCACTTT.

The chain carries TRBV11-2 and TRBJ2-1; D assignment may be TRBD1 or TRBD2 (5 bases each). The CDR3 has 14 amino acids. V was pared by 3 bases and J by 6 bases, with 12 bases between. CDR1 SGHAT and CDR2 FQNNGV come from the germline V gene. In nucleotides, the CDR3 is TGTGCCAGCAGCTTTTGGGGGTTCCCCAATGAGCAGTTCTTC. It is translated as CASSFWGFPNEQFF.

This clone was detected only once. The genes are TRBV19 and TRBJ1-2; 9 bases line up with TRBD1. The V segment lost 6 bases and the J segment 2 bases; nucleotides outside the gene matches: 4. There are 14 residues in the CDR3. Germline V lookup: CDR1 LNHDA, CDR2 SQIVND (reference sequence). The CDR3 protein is CASSLQGANYGYTF. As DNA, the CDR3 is TGTGCCAGTAGCTTACAGGGGGCAAACTATGGCTACACCTTC. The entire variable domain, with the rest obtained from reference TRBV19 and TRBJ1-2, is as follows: DGGITQSPKYLFRKEGQNVTLSCEQNLNHDAMYWYRQDPGQGLRLIYYSQIVNDFQKGDIAEGYSVSREKKESFPLTVTSAQKNPTAFYLCASSLQGANYGYTFGSGTRLTVV.

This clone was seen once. DNA for the CDR3: TGTGCCAGCAGCTTAGGAGCGGGGGAGACCCAGTACTTC. The encoded protein is CASSLGAGETQYF. This chain connects TRBV7-6 to TRBJ2-5; TRBD2 matches at 7 bases. The trim removed 1 base at V and 5 bases at J, leaving 1 base unmatched. Germline V gene sequence: CDR1 SGHVS, CDR2 FNYEAQ. This CDR3 is built from 13 residues. Combining the CDR3 with reference TRBV7-6 and TRBJ2-5 gives the whole variable domain GAGVSQSPRYKVTKRGQDVALRCDPISGHVSLYWYRQALGQGPEFLTYFNYEAQQDKSGLPNDRFSAERPEGSISTLTIQRTEQRDSAMYRCASSLGAGETQYFGPGTRLLVL.

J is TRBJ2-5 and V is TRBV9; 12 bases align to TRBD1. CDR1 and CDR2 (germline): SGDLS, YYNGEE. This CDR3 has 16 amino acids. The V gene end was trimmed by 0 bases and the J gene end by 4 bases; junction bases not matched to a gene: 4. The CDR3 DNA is TGTGCCAGCAGCGTAGTTGGGACAGGGGGCTTAGAGACCCAGTACTTC. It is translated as CASSVVGTGGLETQYF. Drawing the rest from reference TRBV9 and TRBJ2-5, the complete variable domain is DSGVTQTPKHLITATGQRVTLRCSPRSGDLSVYWYQQSLDQGLQFLIQYYNGEERAKGNILERFSAQQFPDLHSELNLSSLELGDSALYFCASSVVGTGGLETQYFGPGTRLLVL.

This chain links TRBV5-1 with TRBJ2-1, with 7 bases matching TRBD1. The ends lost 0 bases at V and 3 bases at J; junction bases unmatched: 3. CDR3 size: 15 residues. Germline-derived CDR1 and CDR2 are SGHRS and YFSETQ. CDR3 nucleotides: TGCGCCAGCAGCTTGGCCGCAGGGGGCTACAATGAGCAGTTCTTC. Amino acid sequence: CASSLAAGGYNEQFF.

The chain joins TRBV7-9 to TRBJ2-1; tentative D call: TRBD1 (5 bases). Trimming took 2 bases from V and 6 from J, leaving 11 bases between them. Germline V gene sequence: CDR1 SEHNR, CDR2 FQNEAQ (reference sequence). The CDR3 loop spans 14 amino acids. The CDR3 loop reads CASSLRGSANEQFF. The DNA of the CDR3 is TGTGCCAGCAGCTTAAGGGGCTCAGCCAATGAGCAGTTCTTC.

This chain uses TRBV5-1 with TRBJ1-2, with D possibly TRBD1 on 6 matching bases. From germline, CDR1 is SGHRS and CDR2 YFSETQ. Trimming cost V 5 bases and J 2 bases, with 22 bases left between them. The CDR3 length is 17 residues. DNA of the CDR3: TGCGCCAGCAGTTCCCGGACAGTGATCGATATAAACTATGGCTACACCTTC. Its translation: CASSSRTVIDINYGYTF.